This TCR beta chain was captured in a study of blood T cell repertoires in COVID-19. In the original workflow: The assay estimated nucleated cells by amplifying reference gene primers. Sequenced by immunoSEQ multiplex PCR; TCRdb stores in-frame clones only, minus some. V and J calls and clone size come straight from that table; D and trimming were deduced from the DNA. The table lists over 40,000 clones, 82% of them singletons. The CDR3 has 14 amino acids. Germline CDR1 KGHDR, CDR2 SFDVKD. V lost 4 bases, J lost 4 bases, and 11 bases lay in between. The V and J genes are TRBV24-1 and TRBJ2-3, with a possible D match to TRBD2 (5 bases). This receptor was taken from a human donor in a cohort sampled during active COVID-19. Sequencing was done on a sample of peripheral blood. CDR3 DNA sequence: TGTGCCACCAGTGACCCAACTAGACCAGATACGCAGTATTTT. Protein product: CATSDPTRPDTQYF.